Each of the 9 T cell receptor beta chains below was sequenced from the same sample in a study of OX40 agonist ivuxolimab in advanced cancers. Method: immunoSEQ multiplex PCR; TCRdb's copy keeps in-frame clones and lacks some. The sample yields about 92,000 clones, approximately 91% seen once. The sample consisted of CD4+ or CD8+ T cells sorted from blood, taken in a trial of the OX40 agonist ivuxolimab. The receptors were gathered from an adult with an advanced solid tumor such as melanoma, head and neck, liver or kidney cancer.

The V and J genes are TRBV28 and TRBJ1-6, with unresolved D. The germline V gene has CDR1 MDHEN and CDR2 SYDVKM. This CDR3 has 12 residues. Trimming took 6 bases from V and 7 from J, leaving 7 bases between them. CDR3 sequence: CASRPLNSPLHF. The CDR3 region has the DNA TGTGCCAGCAGGCCCCTGAATTCACCCCTCCACTTT. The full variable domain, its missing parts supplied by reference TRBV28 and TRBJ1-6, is DVKVTQSSRYLVKRTGEKVFLECVQDMDHENMFWYRQDPGLGLRLIYFSYDVKMKEKGDIPEGYSVSREKKERFSLILESASTNQTSMYLCASRPLNSPLHFGNGTRLTVT.

The CDR3 DNA reads TGTGCCAGCAGCGGCCGGGACAGGGGCCGTACCTACGAGCAGTACTTC. This codes for CASSGRDRGRTYEQYF. V usage is TRBV7-9 and J usage is TRBJ2-7; 10 positions agree with TRBD1. The germline V gene has CDR1 SEHNR and CDR2 FQNEAQ (reference sequence). This CDR3 comprises 16 residues. The junction had 9 bases not matched to a gene; V was cut back by 5 bases and J by 2 bases.

This CDR3 reads CASSETQVYNEQFF. The CDR3 DNA reads TGTGCCAGCAGCGAAACGCAGGTTTACAATGAGCAGTTCTTC. This chain connects TRBV11-2 to TRBJ2-1; D not certain. The CDR3 extends over 14 amino acids. Trimming removed 5 bases from V and 4 bases from J, with 12 bases in between. Germline CDR1 is SGHAT and CDR2 is FQNNGV.

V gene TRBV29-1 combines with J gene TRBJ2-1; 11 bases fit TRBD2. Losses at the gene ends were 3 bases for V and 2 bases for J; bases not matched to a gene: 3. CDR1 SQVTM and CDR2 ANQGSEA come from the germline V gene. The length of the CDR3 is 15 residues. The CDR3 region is CSVDLTSGAYNEQFF. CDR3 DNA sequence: TGCAGCGTTGATTTGACTAGCGGGGCCTACAATGAGCAGTTCTTC.

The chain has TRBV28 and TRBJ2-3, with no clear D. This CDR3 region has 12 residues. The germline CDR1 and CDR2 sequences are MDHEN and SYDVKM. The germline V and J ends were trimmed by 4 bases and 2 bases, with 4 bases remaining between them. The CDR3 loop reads CASSSVTDTQYF. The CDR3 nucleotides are TGTGCCAGCAGTTCGGTCACAGATACGCAGTATTTT.

Written as DNA, the CDR3 is TGTGCCAGCAGTTTTGGGGGGGCCGGAAACACCATATATTTT. Protein product: CASSFGGAGNTIYF. This chain connects TRBV28 to TRBJ1-3; D might be TRBD1 (6 bases). V lost 3 bases to trimming and J lost 4 bases, with 10 bases between them. Germline V lookup: CDR1 MDHEN, CDR2 SYDVKM. CDR3 length equals 14 residues.

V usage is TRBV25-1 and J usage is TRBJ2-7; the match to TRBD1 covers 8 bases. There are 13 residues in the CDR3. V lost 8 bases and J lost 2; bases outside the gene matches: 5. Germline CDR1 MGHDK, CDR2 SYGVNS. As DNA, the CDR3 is TGTGCCAGCGGGACAGGAACCACCTACGAGCAGTACTTC. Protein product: CASGTGTTYEQYF.

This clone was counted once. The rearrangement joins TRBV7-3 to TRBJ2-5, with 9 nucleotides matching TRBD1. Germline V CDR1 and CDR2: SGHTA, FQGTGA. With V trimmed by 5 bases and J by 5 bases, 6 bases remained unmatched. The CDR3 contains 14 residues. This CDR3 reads CASSPQGAGETQYF. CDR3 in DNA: TGTGCCAGCAGCCCACAGGGGGCCGGTGAGACCCAGTACTTC.

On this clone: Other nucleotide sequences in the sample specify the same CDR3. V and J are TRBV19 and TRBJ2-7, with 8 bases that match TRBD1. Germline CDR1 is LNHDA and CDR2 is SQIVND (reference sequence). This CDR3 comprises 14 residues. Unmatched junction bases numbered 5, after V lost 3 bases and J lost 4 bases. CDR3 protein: CASSIGQGAYEQYF. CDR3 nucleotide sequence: TGTGCCAGTAGTATCGGACAGGGAGCGTACGAGCAGTACTTC.